This TCR beta chain emerged from a study of early T cells in non-severe SARS-CoV-2 infection. For the study at large: Investigators sequenced bulk RNA drawn from unsorted whole blood, and chains remained unpaired.

This clonotype was picked up a small number of times. What it binds is not known. Via MiXCR, TCRdb re-called the 5' RACE reads, giving one row per CDR3 protein. Seen here are approximately 69,000 distinct CDR3 sequences, about 11% observed once, and the top ten hold 5% to 7.5%. Germline CDR1 is SQVTM and CDR2 is ANQGSEA. The CDR3 spans 17 residues. V gave up 4 bases and J gave up 0 bases; unmatched junction bases: 6. Regarding the study as a whole: Reliance on VDJdb matching favored anti-spike CD8 responses; private and CD4 specificities were missed.

This TCR came from an adult who was a healthcare worker with PCR-confirmed SARS-CoV-2 infection or an uninfected control (not recorded which). Material for sequencing was whole blood. The chain has TRBV29-1 and TRBJ2-1; 13 bases line up with TRBD2. CDR3 nucleotide sequence: TGCAGCGTTGCTGGGACTAGCGGGAAGAGCTCCTACAATGAGCAGTTCTTC. Translated: CSVAGTSGKSSYNEQFF.